The 14 T cell receptor beta chains presented below share a single source sample, sequenced in a study of shared clonotypes between healthy human individuals. TCRdb's copy holds only in-frame clones and misses some; the assay was immunoSEQ multiplex PCR. The repertoire consists of about 1.5 million clones, with approximately 98% occurring once and the leading ten covering 0.4% to 0.55%. The sample taken for sequencing was naive CD4+ T cells sorted from blood. Subset described: CD45RA+ positively selected. The source of these receptors is a man aged 25 to 40 in good health.

The rearrangement joins TRBV5-1 to TRBJ2-3; no clear D. The CDR3 covers 14 residues. Trimming removed 0 bases from V and 4 bases from J, with 9 bases in between. Germline assignment: CDR1 SGHRS and CDR2 YFSETQ. The CDR3 nucleotides read TGCGCCAGCAGCTTGGGCCCGACATCAGATACGCAGTATTTT. Its protein is CASSLGPTSDTQYF.

This chain links TRBV4-3 with TRBJ2-5; perhaps TRBD1 as D (5 bases). The CDR3 is made up of 13 amino acids. Looked up from germline, CDR1 is LGHNA and CDR2 is YSLEER. V lost 1 base to trimming and J lost 8 bases, with 11 bases between them. This CDR3 reads CASSQVQGTTQYF. CDR3 in DNA: TGCGCCAGCAGCCAAGTTCAGGGTACCACCCAGTACTTC.

The chain carries TRBV10-1 and TRBJ2-7; TRBD2 matches 9 bases. This CDR3 comprises 15 residues. The junction had 13 bases not matched to a gene; V was cut back by 6 bases and J by 7 bases. Per germline, CDR1 WNHNN and CDR2 SYGVQD (reference sequence). CDR3 DNA: TGCGCCAGCAGCCTCCTTAGCGGGGGCCGGGGGGAGCAGTACTTC. Translating gives CASSLLSGGRGEQYF.

The chain recombines TRBV5-4 with TRBJ2-7; TRBD1 matches at 12 bases. CDR3 size: 15 residues. CDR1 SGHNT and CDR2 YYREEE come from the germline V gene (reference sequence). The V gene end was trimmed by 1 base and the J gene end by 4 bases; junction bases not matched to a gene: 3. CDR3: CASSLKGQGAYEQYF. The CDR3 nucleotides read TGTGCCAGCAGCTTGAAGGGACAGGGGGCTTACGAGCAGTACTTC.

The V call is TRBV9, the J call TRBJ2-1; D may be TRBD1 (5 bases). Germline-derived CDR1 and CDR2 are SGDLS and YYNGEE. V was cut by 3 bases and J by 0 bases, with 10 bases left in between. CDR3 size: 15 residues. Here the CDR3 DNA reads TGTGCCAGCAGCGCACAGGTGAGCTCCTACAATGAGCAGTTCTTC. Residues: CASSAQVSSYNEQFF.

This clone appeared once. V is TRBV5-1 and J is TRBJ2-7; 11 bases are a match to TRBD2. V shed 5 bases, J shed 1 base, and the junction held 5 bases outside the gene matches. The CDR3 covers 15 residues. Per germline, CDR1 SGHRS and CDR2 YFSETQ. The CDR3 nucleotides read TGCGCCAGCAGTGCTAGCGGGAGGTTTTCCTACGAGCAGTACTTC. This encodes CASSASGRFSYEQYF.

The chain has TRBV25-1 and TRBJ1-1; the D gene is possibly TRBD1 (6 bases). The V and J ends lost 6 bases and 4 bases respectively, with 18 bases between them. Germline V CDR1 and CDR2: MGHDK, SYGVNS. The CDR3 loop spans 15 amino acids. The CDR3 spells CASSPMRQVSTEAFF. CDR3 DNA: TGTGCCAGCAGCCCCATGAGACAGGTTTCCACTGAAGCTTTCTTT.

This chain connects TRBV29-1 to TRBJ2-7, with 7 bases that match TRBD2. Germline lookup yields CDR1 SQVTM and CDR2 ANQGSEA. CDR3 length equals 11 residues. J lost 3 bases, V lost 6 bases, and 2 bases had no gene match. The DNA for the CDR3 is TGCAGCGTACTAGCGAACTACGAGCAGTACTTC. Protein product: CSVLANYEQYF.

This chain uses TRBV5-1 with TRBJ1-4; 9 bases are shared with TRBD1. The CDR3 consists of 14 residues. The germline CDR1 and CDR2 sequences are SGHRS and YFSETQ. J lost 8 bases, V lost 2 bases, and 4 bases had no gene match. The CDR3 DNA follows: TGCGCCAGCAGCTTCCGGACAGGGGAGGAAAAACTGTTTTTT. Protein product: CASSFRTGEEKLFF.

The chain couples TRBV18 to TRBJ2-5; unclear D gene. The CDR3 loop spans 14 amino acids. Trimming took 7 bases from V and 3 from J, leaving 15 bases between them. The germline V gene encodes CDR1 KGHSH and CDR2 LQKENI. DNA of the CDR3: TGTGCCAGCTTTAAATGGGGTAAAGAAGAGACCCAGTACTTC. It codes for CASFKWGKEETQYF.

J is TRBJ2-7 and V is TRBV29-1; no firm D call. The V end lost 4 bases, the J end lost 0 bases, and 10 bases lay between the germline ends. CDR1 SQVTM and CDR2 ANQGSEA come from the germline V gene. This CDR3 contains 13 residues. The CDR3 here is CSVAPRHSYEQYF. Written as DNA, the CDR3 is TGCAGCGTTGCCCCCAGGCACTCCTACGAGCAGTACTTC.

As DNA, the CDR3 is TGTGCCATCAGCTTAAAACAGGGAGATACTGAAGCTTTCTTT. As protein: CAISLKQGDTEAFF. This chain uses TRBV10-3 with TRBJ1-1, with a possible D match to TRBD1 (6 bases). The CDR3 runs 14 residues. Between the trimmed V and J ends, which lost 6 bases and 5 bases, there was a span of 16 bases. Per germline, CDR1 ENHRY and CDR2 SYGVKD.

The V gene is TRBV14, the J gene TRBJ1-3, with D hard to call. CDR1 and CDR2 (germline): SGHDN, FVKESK. V was pared by 4 bases and J by 0 bases, with 13 bases between. The CDR3 sequence is 16 residues long. The CDR3 is CASSPWGNDSGNTIYF. In nucleotides, the CDR3 is TGTGCCAGCAGCCCATGGGGAAACGACTCTGGAAACACCATATATTTT.

The chain combines TRBV7-9 with TRBJ2-7; unclear D gene. The V and J ends lost 6 bases and 5 bases respectively, with 14 bases between them. This CDR3 region has 13 residues. Germline V CDR1 and CDR2: SEHNR, FQNEAQ (reference sequence). Written as DNA, the CDR3 is TGTGCCAGCAGGCCCCTAGGATTGCACGAGCAGTACTTC. It specifies CASRPLGLHEQYF.